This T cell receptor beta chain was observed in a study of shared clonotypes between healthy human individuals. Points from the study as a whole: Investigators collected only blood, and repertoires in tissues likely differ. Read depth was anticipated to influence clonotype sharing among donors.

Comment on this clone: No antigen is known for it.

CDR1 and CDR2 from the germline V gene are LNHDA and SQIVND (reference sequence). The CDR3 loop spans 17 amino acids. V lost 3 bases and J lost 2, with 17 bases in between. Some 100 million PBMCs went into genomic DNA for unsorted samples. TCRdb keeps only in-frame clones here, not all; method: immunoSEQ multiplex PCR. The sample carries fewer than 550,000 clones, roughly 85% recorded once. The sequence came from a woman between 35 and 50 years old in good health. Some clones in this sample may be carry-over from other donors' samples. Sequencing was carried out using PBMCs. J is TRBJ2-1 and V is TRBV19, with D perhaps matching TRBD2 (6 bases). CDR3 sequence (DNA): TGTGCCAGTAGTATTCTAGGCCTAGCGTGGGCCTACAATGAGCAGTTCTTC. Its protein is CASSILGLAWAYNEQFF.